The clone carrying this T cell receptor (beta chain) was picked up one time. This specimen belongs to a study of blood T cell repertoires in COVID-19. As for the study in general: Sources were T cells, B-cell-depleted T cells, or PBMCs; the material itself was cDNA or gDNA.

This CDR3 comprises 12 residues. V dropped 2 bases and J dropped 3 bases, with 5 bases sitting between them. CDR1 is MNHNS and CDR2 is SASEGT in the germline V gene. Only in-frame clones appear in the TCRdb table, and some are missing; sequencing was by immunoSEQ multiplex PCR. The repertoire has roughly 83,000 clones, about 82% of them found once; the top ten carry about 8%. This clonotype was obtained from a man aged 50 or older with active COVID-19. The source material was peripheral blood. The chain carries TRBV6-1 and TRBJ2-7; D ambiguous. This CDR3 is CASSESFYEQYF. The CDR3 coding sequence is TGTGCCAGCAGTGAATCCTTCTACGAGCAGTACTTC.